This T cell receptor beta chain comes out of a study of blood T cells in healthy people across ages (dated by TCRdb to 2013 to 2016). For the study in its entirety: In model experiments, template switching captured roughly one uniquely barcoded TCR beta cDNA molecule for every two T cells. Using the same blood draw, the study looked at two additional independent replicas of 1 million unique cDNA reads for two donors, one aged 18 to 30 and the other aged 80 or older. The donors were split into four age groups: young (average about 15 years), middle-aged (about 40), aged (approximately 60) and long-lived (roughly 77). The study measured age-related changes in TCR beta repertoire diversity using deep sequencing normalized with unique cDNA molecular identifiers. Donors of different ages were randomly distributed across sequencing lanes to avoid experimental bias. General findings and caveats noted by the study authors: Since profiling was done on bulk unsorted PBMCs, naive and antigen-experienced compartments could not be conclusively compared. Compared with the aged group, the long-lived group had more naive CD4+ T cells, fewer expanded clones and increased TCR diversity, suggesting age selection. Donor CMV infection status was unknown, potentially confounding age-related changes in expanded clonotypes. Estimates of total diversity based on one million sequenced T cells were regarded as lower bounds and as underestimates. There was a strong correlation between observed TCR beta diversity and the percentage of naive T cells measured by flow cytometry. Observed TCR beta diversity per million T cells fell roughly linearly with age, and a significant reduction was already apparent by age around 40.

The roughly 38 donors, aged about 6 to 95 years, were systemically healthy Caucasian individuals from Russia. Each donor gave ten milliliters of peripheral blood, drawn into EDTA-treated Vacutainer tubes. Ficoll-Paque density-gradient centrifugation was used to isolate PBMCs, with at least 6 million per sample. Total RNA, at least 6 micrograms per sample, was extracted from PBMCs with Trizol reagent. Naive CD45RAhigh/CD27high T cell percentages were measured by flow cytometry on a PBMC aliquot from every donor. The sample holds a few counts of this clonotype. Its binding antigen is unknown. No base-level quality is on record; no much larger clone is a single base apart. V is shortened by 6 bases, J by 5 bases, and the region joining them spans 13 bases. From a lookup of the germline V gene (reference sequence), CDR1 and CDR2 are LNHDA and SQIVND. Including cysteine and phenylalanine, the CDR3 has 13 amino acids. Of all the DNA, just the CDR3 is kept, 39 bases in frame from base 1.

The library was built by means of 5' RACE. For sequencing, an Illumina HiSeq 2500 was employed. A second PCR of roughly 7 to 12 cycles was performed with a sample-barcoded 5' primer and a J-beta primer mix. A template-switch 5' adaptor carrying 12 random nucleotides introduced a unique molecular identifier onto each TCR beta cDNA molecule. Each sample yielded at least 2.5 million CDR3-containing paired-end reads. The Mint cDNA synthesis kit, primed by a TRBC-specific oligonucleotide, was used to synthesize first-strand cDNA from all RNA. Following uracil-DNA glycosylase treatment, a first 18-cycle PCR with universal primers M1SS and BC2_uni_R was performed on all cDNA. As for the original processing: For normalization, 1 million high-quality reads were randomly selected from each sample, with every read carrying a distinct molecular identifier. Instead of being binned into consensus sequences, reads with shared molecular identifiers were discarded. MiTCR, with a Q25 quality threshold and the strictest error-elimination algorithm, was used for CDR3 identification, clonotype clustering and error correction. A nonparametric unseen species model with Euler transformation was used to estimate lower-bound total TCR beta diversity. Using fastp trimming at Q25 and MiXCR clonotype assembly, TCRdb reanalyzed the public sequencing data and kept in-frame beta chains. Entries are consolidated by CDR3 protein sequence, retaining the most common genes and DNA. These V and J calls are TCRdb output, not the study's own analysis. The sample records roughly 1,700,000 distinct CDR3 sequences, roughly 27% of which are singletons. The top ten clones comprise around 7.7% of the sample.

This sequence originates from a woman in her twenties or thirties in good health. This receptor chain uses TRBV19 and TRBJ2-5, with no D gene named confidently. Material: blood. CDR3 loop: CASSRLGSETQYF. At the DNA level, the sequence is TGTGCCAGTAGCCGACTCGGGTCGGAGACCCAGTACTTC.